Given below is one TCR beta chain in context. What it binds is not known. These data are taken from a study of T cell clones after liver transplantation. For the study at large: Standard immunosuppression, with no induction, continued until 12-24 months after transplant.

Sequencing of dividing CFSE-low cells from the MLR defined alloreactive TCRbeta sequences. Pre-transplant recipient cells met graft donor PBMCs, splenocytes, lymph-node cells, or third-party PBMCs. TCRdb's copy holds only in-frame clones and misses some; the assay was immunoSEQ multiplex PCR. The sample lists thousands of clones, just over 40% seen once, with around 13% in the top ten. This CDR3 region has 14 residues. V was shortened by 5 bases and J by 0 bases, with 10 bases between the two germline ends. Germline lookup yields CDR1 MDHEN and CDR2 SYDVKM. This clonotype was sampled from a human patient who received a liver transplant. Some T cells may be graft donor cells. Sample: CD4+ T cells from cultured PBMCs. The genes are TRBV28 and TRBJ1-1, with D uncertain. The CDR3 loop reads CASSALQLNTEAFF. The CDR3 nucleotides are TGTGCCAGCAGTGCCTTACAACTGAACACTGAAGCTTTCTTT.